Below, 20 T cell receptor beta chains from the same sample are listed, as sequenced in a study of T cell changes during pregnancy in multiple sclerosis. TCRdb's table, derived via immunoSEQ multiplex PCR, lists solely in-frame clones and lacks some. The sample contains 90,000 to 120,000 clones, around 90% of which appear only once. The specimen comprised peripheral blood, sampled in the second trimester of pregnancy. These receptors were taken from a female donor with multiple sclerosis, enrolled in a pregnancy study.

The J gene is TRBJ2-2, the V gene TRBV7-2; TRBD2 matches at 9 bases. The germline gives CDR1 SGHTA, CDR2 FQGNSA. J was trimmed by 0 bases and V by 3 bases; bases with no gene match: 5. There are 17 residues in the CDR3. This CDR3 reads CASSFGGGGTNTGELFF. CDR3 DNA: TGTGCCAGCAGCTTTGGCGGGGGGGGAACGAACACCGGGGAGCTGTTTTTT.

The rearrangement links TRBV6-4 to TRBJ2-1; D may be TRBD1 (5 bases). The CDR3 loop spans 13 amino acids. Germline CDR1 and CDR2: MRHNA and SNTAGT. The V end was cut by 4 bases, the J end by 4 bases, with 8 bases between. In DNA, the CDR3 is TGTGCCAGCAGTGTTTCAGGGTACAATGAGCAGTTCTTC. Translated: CASSVSGYNEQFF.

The V call is TRBV7-2, the J call TRBJ1-1, with D perhaps TRBD1 (6 bases). Trimming pared 3 bases from V and 0 bases from J, leaving 11 bases between. The germline V gene has CDR1 SGHTA and CDR2 FQGNSA. The length of the CDR3 is 15 residues. The chain's CDR3 is CASSLGWDMNTEAFF. The CDR3, as DNA: TGTGCCAGCAGCTTGGGGTGGGACATGAACACTGAAGCTTTCTTT.

This clone was observed a single time. The V and J genes are TRBV6-5 and TRBJ1-5; 7 bases line up with TRBD1. This CDR3 is 15 amino acids long. V shed 2 bases, J shed 4 bases, and the junction held 5 bases outside the gene matches. Germline lookup yields CDR1 MNHEY and CDR2 SVGAGI. The CDR3 nucleotides are TGTGCCAGCAGTTACGGGCAGGGGGGTAATCAGCCCCAGCATTTT. It codes for CASSYGQGGNQPQHF.

This chain connects TRBV4-1 to TRBJ2-3; TRBD2 is a possible D gene (5 bases). V lost 1 base and J lost 3, with 5 bases in between. The germline V gene has CDR1 MGHRA and CDR2 YSYEKL. This CDR3 spans 13 amino acids. CDR3 region: CASSQGETDTQYF. The CDR3 nucleotides are TGCGCCAGCAGCCAAGGGGAGACAGATACGCAGTATTTT.

V and J are TRBV9 and TRBJ2-3; 9 bases are a match to TRBD2. This CDR3 is built from 17 residues. J lost 0 bases, V lost 7 bases, and 12 bases had no gene match. CDR1 and CDR2 (germline): SGDLS, YYNGEE. CDR3 in DNA: TGTGCCAGCTCCCAGCGGGGGGTCCATTTTAGCACAGATACGCAGTATTTT. As protein: CASSQRGVHFSTDTQYF.

The chain links TRBV18 to TRBJ2-1; D is undetermined. This CDR3 has 14 residues. V was pared by 2 bases and J by 8 bases, with 13 bases between. Germline V lookup: CDR1 KGHSH, CDR2 LQKENI. In DNA, the CDR3 is TGTGCCAGCTCACCATTCCAACTTCTCGATGAGCAGTTCTTC. Its protein is CASSPFQLLDEQFF.

This chain uses TRBV30 with TRBJ2-3, with D perhaps matching TRBD2 (5 bases). The CDR3 contains 14 residues. CDR1 and CDR2 (germline): GTSNPN, SVGIG (reference sequence). Trimming shortened V by 5 bases and J by 0 bases, and 12 bases separated the two germline ends. CDR3 nucleotide sequence: TGTGCCTGGGGGTTAGCGTTCAGCACAGATACGCAGTATTTT. It translates to CAWGLAFSTDTQYF.

The chain uses TRBV27 and TRBJ1-2; tentatively, D is TRBD1 (6 bases). V dropped 2 bases and J dropped 0 bases, with 10 bases sitting between them. This CDR3 is 15 amino acids long. Germline CDR1 is MNHEY and CDR2 is SMNVEV (reference sequence). CDR3 nucleotides: TGTGCCAGCAGTTTAATGGGGACACCTAACTATGGCTACACCTTC. Residues: CASSLMGTPNYGYTF.

The gene calls are TRBV4-2 and TRBJ2-3; 7 bases are shared with TRBD1. The J segment lost 5 bases and the V segment lost 0 bases, leaving 5 bases of the junction unmatched. Germline loops: CDR1 LGHNA, CDR2 YNFKEQ. CDR3 length equals 15 residues. Here the CDR3 reads CASSQEGAGGDTQYF. As DNA, the CDR3 is TGTGCCAGCAGCCAAGAAGGAGCAGGGGGAGATACGCAGTATTTT.

V usage is TRBV18 and J usage is TRBJ2-1; 7 bases fit TRBD2. Germline V lookup: CDR1 KGHSH, CDR2 LQKENI. CDR3 size: 15 residues. J gave up 13 bases and V 5 bases, and 17 bases lay outside the gene matches. The chain's CDR3 is CASSSLPERGVRQFF. For the CDR3, the DNA is TGTGCCAGCTCATCGCTCCCTGAGCGGGGCGTGCGTCAGTTCTTC.

The V gene is TRBV5-8, the J gene TRBJ2-7; 10 bases are shared with TRBD1. The CDR3 contains 16 residues. Germline V lookup: CDR1 SGHTS, CDR2 YDEGEE. The trim removed 2 bases at V and 1 base at J, leaving 6 bases unmatched. In nucleotides, the CDR3 is TGTGCCAGCAGCTTCCCAGGGACAGGGGTGTCCTACGAGCAGTACTTC. Protein: CASSFPGTGVSYEQYF.

This rearrangement joins TRBV28 to TRBJ2-2, with 7 bases identical to TRBD2. The V and J ends lost 4 bases and 7 bases, in that order; junction bases with no gene match: 6. CDR3 length equals 14 residues. Germline V gene lookup returns CDR1 MDHEN and CDR2 SYDVKM. This chain's CDR3 is CASSSREWSGELFF. The CDR3 bases are TGTGCCAGCAGTTCGCGGGAGTGGAGCGGGGAGCTGTTTTTT.

This clone appeared a few times. V usage is TRBV27 and J usage is TRBJ1-5; 8 nucleotides agree with TRBD1. The CDR3 covers 13 residues. Germline V gene sequence: CDR1 MNHEY, CDR2 SMNVEV (reference sequence). Trimming at V came to 6 bases and at J to 6 bases, leaving 4 bases not matched to a gene. CDR3: CASSDRGRQPQHF. The CDR3 DNA reads as TGTGCCAGCAGCGACAGGGGACGTCAGCCCCAGCATTTT.

The genes are TRBV19 and TRBJ1-2, with no clear D. Trimming pared 1 base from V and 6 bases from J, leaving 6 bases between. Germline values: CDR1 LNHDA, CDR2 SQIVND (reference sequence). The CDR3 length is 12 residues. The CDR3 spells CASSIVPNGYTF. The DNA of the CDR3 is TGTGCCAGTAGTATAGTGCCTAATGGCTACACCTTC.

This clone has only a few counts. The chain couples TRBV20-1 to TRBJ2-7; tentatively, D is TRBD2 (6 bases). Germline V gene sequence: CDR1 DFQATT, CDR2 SNEGSKA (reference sequence). The V end was cut by 6 bases, the J end by 2 bases, with 8 bases between. The CDR3 runs to 11 residues. CDR3 in amino acids: CSAGGTYEQYF. CDR3 sequence (DNA): TGCAGTGCGGGCGGGACCTACGAGCAGTACTTC.

This clone was seen a single time. This chain joins TRBV7-3 and TRBJ2-5; 9 bases agree with TRBD1. The CDR3 is 19 amino acids. Germline CDR1 and CDR2: SGHTA and FQGTGA. J gave up 2 bases and V 3 bases, and 16 bases lay outside the gene matches. Here the CDR3 reads CASSFPNLRRTGAQETQYF. Here the CDR3 DNA reads TGTGCCAGCAGCTTCCCCAATCTACGGCGGACAGGGGCACAAGAGACCCAGTACTTC.

The chain is built from TRBV12-2 and TRBJ2-3; the tabulated D call, TRBD2, remains unverified against the DNA. TRBV12-2 is reported as a pseudogene. This CDR3 has 18 residues. The CDR3 DNA reads as TGTGCAAGTCGCCCCCTGGGACTAGCGGAGCCCTGCACAGATACGCAGTATTTT. The encoded protein is CASRPLGLAEPCTDTQYF.

This chain joins TRBV11-3 and TRBJ2-1; 7 nucleotides agree with TRBD1. This CDR3 region has 12 residues. Looked up from germline, CDR1 is SGHNT and CDR2 is YENEEA. V was clipped by 5 bases and J by 9 bases; unmatched bases: 4. CDR3 DNA sequence: TGTGCCAGCAGCCCCGGGACAGTTGAGCAGTTCTTC. This translates into CASSPGTVEQFF.

The chain has TRBV19 and TRBJ1-5; a weak D match, TRBD1 (6 bases). V lost 5 bases to trimming and J lost 5 bases, with 13 bases between them. The V gene's germline CDR1 is LNHDA and CDR2 SQIVND (reference sequence). The CDR3 consists of 14 residues. DNA of the CDR3: TGTGCCAGTAGTGTTACAGGGATGGATCAGCCCCAGCATTTT. Its protein product is CASSVTGMDQPQHF.